Shown below are 31 T cell receptor beta chains from a single sample sequenced in a study of blood T cells in healthy people across ages. It was with a sample-barcoded 5' primer and a J-beta primer mix that a second PCR of about 6 to 12 cycles was run. TCRdb redid the calling of the 5' RACE reads with MiXCR, one entry per CDR3 protein. The repertoire includes approximately 670,000 distinct CDR3 sequences, about 43% of them detected once, and around 30% sits in the top ten. What was sequenced was blood. These receptors originate from a man older than 75 in good health.

In DNA form, the CDR3 reads TGTGCCAGCAGCCAAGTGCCCTATGGCTACACCTTC. Translating gives CASSQVPYGYTF. The J gene is TRBJ1-2, the V gene TRBV3-1, with unresolved D. The V gene lost 1 base and the J gene lost 4 bases, with 4 bases spanning the gap. This CDR3 spans 12 amino acids. CDR1 and CDR2 (germline): LGHDT, YNNKEL (reference sequence).

This clonotype appeared a few times. Here the CDR3 reads CASSLAGSRSEQYF. The CDR3 bases are TGTGCCAGCAGCTTAGCGGGCTCGAGGTCCGAGCAGTACTTC. The chain links TRBV7-6 to TRBJ2-7; D is unclear. V lost 0 bases to trimming and J lost 6 bases, with 12 bases between them. The CDR3 is 14 residues long. Germline lookup yields CDR1 SGHVS and CDR2 FNYEAQ.

With respect to this clonotype: At one boundary the junction diverges from the germline segment, which might be a read error. The chain recombines TRBV28 with TRBJ1-5; no firm D call. CDR3 length: 15 amino acids. Per the germline V gene, CDR1 is MDHEN and CDR2 is SYDVKM. CDR3 in amino acids: CASDNERYRNQPLHF. In DNA, the CDR3 is TGTGCCAGCGACAACGAACGGTACCGCAATCAGCCCCTGCATTTT. Full variable domain (rest looked up from reference TRBV28 and TRBJ1-5): DVKVTQSSRYLVKRTGEKVFLECVQDMDHENMFWYRQDPGLGLRLIYFSYDVKMKEKGDIPEGYSVSREKKERFSLILESASTNQTSMYLCASDNERYRNQPLHFGDGTRLSIL.

The chain joins TRBV12-3 or TRBV12-4 to TRBJ1-1, with TRBD1 as a possible D gene (6 bases). The CDR3 loop spans 16 amino acids. Trimming stripped 5 bases from V and 0 bases from J, with 16 bases between. As DNA, the CDR3 is TGTGCCAGCAGTATATTGACAGGCCTCATGAACACTGAAGCTTTCTTT. It is translated as CASSILTGLMNTEAFF.

The rearrangement joins TRBV7-9 to TRBJ2-5, with TRBD1 identical over 9 bases. TRBJ2-7 explains the end of the DNA better; the J call may be wrong. The CDR3 covers 14 residues. Germline V gives CDR1 SEHNR, CDR2 FQNEAQ (reference sequence). This CDR3 reads CASSRDRVAYEQYF. The CDR3 coding sequence is TGTGCCAGCAGCAGGGACAGGGTGGCCTACGAGCAGTACTTC.

The chain uses TRBV7-9 and TRBJ1-5, with D tentatively TRBD1 (5 bases). The CDR3 extends over 15 amino acids. Germline V gives CDR1 SEHNR, CDR2 FQNEAQ (reference sequence). V was shortened by 3 bases and J by 7 bases, with 16 bases between the two germline ends. In DNA form, the CDR3 reads TGTGCCAGCAGCTTGGCGCAGGGATCCCAACAGCCCCAGCATTTT. This encodes CASSLAQGSQQPQHF.

The CDR3 protein is CASSLAEAFWFF. The CDR3 nucleotides read TGCGCCAGCAGCTTGGCCGAGGCATTCTGGTTCTTC. The chain links TRBV5-1 to TRBJ2-1; D remains ambiguous. This CDR3 has 12 residues. CDR1 SGHRS and CDR2 YFSETQ come from the germline V gene. V lost 0 bases to trimming and J lost 15 bases, with 13 bases between them.

This clonotype was picked up a small number of times. This rearrangement joins TRBV13 to TRBJ1-2; no firm D call. Trimming took off 8 bases at V and 7 bases at J, with 11 bases between the two ends. Per the germline V gene, CDR1 is PRHDT and CDR2 is FYEKMQ (reference sequence). The CDR3 sequence is 11 residues long. CDR3: CASRAESGYTF. The CDR3 DNA is TGTGCCAGCCGTGCGGAGAGTGGCTACACCTTC.

This clonotype was detected only a few times. The chain has TRBV10-3 and TRBJ2-1; 7 positions agree with TRBD1. The V gene end was trimmed by 0 bases and the J gene end by 5 bases; junction bases not matched to a gene: 4. The germline CDR1 and CDR2 sequences are ENHRY and SYGVKD. This CDR3 comprises 15 residues. In DNA form, the CDR3 reads TGTGCCATCAGTGAGTCAACAGGGGTCAACAATGAGCAGTTCTTC. Translation gives CAISESTGVNNEQFF.

A remark on this clonotype: An end of the junction does not agree with germline; a read error may underlie this. The rearrangement links TRBV11-3 to TRBJ2-5; TRBD2 might be the D (6 bases). Germline loops: CDR1 SGHNT, CDR2 YENEEA. The CDR3 sequence is 13 residues long. The CDR3 bases are TGTACCAGCAGCTTAGGTAGCGGACGGGAGCAGTACTTC. This sequence encodes CTSSLGSGREQYF. Based on the CDR3 plus reference TRBV11-3 and TRBJ2-5, the full variable domain is EAGVVQSPRYKIIEKKQPVAFWCNPISGHNTLYWYLQNLGQGPELLIRYENEEAVDDSQLPKDRFSAERLKGVDSTLKIQPAELGDSAVYLCTSSLGSGREQYFGPGTRLLVL.

This clonotype was counted once. The rearrangement joins TRBV11-2 to TRBJ1-2; TRBD1 aligns across 9 bases. This CDR3 has 13 amino acids. J was trimmed by 6 bases and V by 4 bases; bases with no gene match: 3. Germline values: CDR1 SGHAT, CDR2 FQNNGV. CDR3: CASSWDRANGYTF. The CDR3 DNA is TGTGCCAGCAGCTGGGACAGGGCCAATGGCTACACCTTC.

This clonotype showed up just a few times. This chain joins TRBV9 and TRBJ2-3, with D unresolved. Germline CDR1 is SGDLS and CDR2 is YYNGEE. The CDR3 has 13 amino acids. Trimming took off 1 base at V and 5 bases at J, with 8 bases between the two ends. CDR3 amino acids: CASSVIGEDTQYF. The CDR3 region has the DNA TGTGCCAGCAGCGTAATTGGAGAAGATACGCAGTATTTT.

The chain joins TRBV6-2 or TRBV6-3 to TRBJ2-5, with 8 bases matching TRBD1. Germline V gives CDR1 MNHEY, CDR2 SVGEGT. V lost 7 bases, J lost 2 bases, and 6 bases stayed unmatched. The CDR3 runs 14 residues. In DNA form, the CDR3 reads TGTGCCAGCAATAACAGGGGGAGTCAAGAGACCCAGTACTTC. It translates to CASNNRGSQETQYF.

To note about this clonotype: One junction end disagrees with the germline gene, perhaps due to a read error. The chain uses TRBV29-1 and TRBJ2-3; D is perhaps TRBD1 (5 bases). The CDR3 runs 13 residues. CDR1 and CDR2 (germline): SQVTM, ANQGSEA. The CDR3 is CGVLGLVTDTQYF. The CDR3 DNA follows: TGCGGCGTTCTGGGGCTAGTGACAGATACGCAGTATTTT.

Concerning this clonotype itself: A much larger clonotype is one base distant, so this may be a read error. The chain uses TRBV11-1 and TRBJ2-6, with D uncertain. The germline V gene has CDR1 SGHAT and CDR2 FQDESV (reference sequence). V dropped 1 base and J dropped 5 bases, with 15 bases sitting between them. The CDR3 has 17 amino acids. The CDR3 protein is CASSLERAASRANVLTF. For the CDR3, the DNA is TGTGCCAGCAGCTTAGAACGGGCTGCATCTAGGGCCAACGTCCTGACTTTC.

The chain combines TRBV18 with TRBJ2-5; possible D gene TRBD1, 5 bases. V lost 1 base, J lost 5 bases, and 17 bases lay in between. The CDR3 totals 16 residues. CDR1 and CDR2 from the germline V gene are KGHSH and LQKENI. CDR3 nucleotides: TGTGCCAGCTCACCACGAGCTGGGGCTCCTCGGGAGACCCAGTACTTC. Its protein is CASSPRAGAPRETQYF.

This clonotype was recorded a few times. The genes are TRBV20-1 and TRBJ2-3; the match to TRBD2 covers 7 bases. Per germline, CDR1 DFQATT and CDR2 SNEGSKA (reference sequence). The V and J ends lost 3 bases and 4 bases, in that order; junction bases with no gene match: 7. This CDR3 has 14 amino acids. CDR3 sequence reads: CSARGGRRADTQYF. DNA for the CDR3: TGCAGTGCTAGGGGGGGGAGAAGAGCAGATACGCAGTATTTT.

V is TRBV4-3 and J is TRBJ2-2, with D unresolved. The germline V and J ends were trimmed by 1 base and 1 base, with 4 bases remaining between them. Per the germline V gene, CDR1 is LGHNA and CDR2 is YSLEER. This CDR3 comprises 14 residues. The CDR3 DNA follows: TGCGCCAGCAGCCAAGGACAGAACACCGGGGAGCTGTTTTTT. Translation: CASSQGQNTGELFF.

The rearrangement uses TRBV5-1 and TRBJ2-1; 9 nucleotides align to TRBD2. The ends lost 0 bases at V and 7 bases at J; junction bases unmatched: 8. Germline lookup yields CDR1 SGHRS and CDR2 YFSETQ. This CDR3 is built from 16 residues. The CDR3 bases are TGCGCCAGCAGCTTGGGACTAGCGGAAGGTAGGAATGAGCAGTTCTTC. This translates into CASSLGLAEGRNEQFF.

The J gene is TRBJ1-1, the V gene TRBV21-1; the table's TRBD1 call for D was not verified on the DNA. TRBV21-1 is described as a pseudogene. The length of the CDR3 is 17 residues. The DNA for the CDR3 is TGTGCCAGCAGCAAAGAAGAGATTGGGGGGCTCTCGACTGAAGCTTTCTTT. This translates into CASSKEEIGGLSTEAFF.

The V and J genes are TRBV28 and TRBJ2-5; D is undetermined. Trimming cost V 6 bases and J 2 bases, with 7 bases left between them. The CDR3 has 12 amino acids. Per germline, CDR1 MDHEN and CDR2 SYDVKM. The DNA for the CDR3 is TGTGCCAGCAGGGCCGGACAAGAGACCCAGTACTTC. Its translation: CASRAGQETQYF.

The chain links TRBV2 to TRBJ1-2; possible D gene TRBD1, 5 bases. CDR1 is SNHLY, CDR2 FYNNEI, per germline. The germline V and J ends were trimmed by 6 bases and 2 bases, with 22 bases remaining between them. The length of the CDR3 is 17 residues. DNA for the CDR3: TGTGCCAGCAGAGGTCGGGATGAGGAGGGGCTGAACTATGGCTACACCTTC. It encodes CASRGRDEEGLNYGYTF.

The chain combines TRBV20-1 with TRBJ1-4, with 12 bases that match TRBD1. This CDR3 contains 17 residues. With 2 bases clipped from V and 5 bases from J, the junction kept 9 bases outside the gene matches. Germline V CDR1 and CDR2: DFQATT, SNEGSKA (reference sequence). CDR3 coding DNA: TGCAGTGCTAGAAGGGACAGGGGGCCGTGGTTGAATGAAAAACTGTTTTTT. It is translated as CSARRDRGPWLNEKLFF.

This chain links TRBV7-2 with TRBJ2-5; possible D gene TRBD2, 5 bases. The end of the DNA fits TRBJ2-7 better, so the J call may be wrong. The CDR3 consists of 15 residues. Germline CDR1 is SGHTA and CDR2 is FQGNSA. As DNA, the CDR3 is TGTGCCAGCAGCTTAGTAGGACTCGGTACCCACGAGCAGTACTTC. Its protein is CASSLVGLGTHEQYF.

The V gene is TRBV12-3 or TRBV12-4, the J gene TRBJ2-3; the match to TRBD2 covers 8 bases. This CDR3 has 15 amino acids. With V trimmed by 6 bases and J by 2 bases, 7 bases remained unmatched. The CDR3 region has the DNA TGTGCCAGCAGGCCCCCTGGACTAGCCACAGATACGCAGTATTTT. Translating it yields CASRPPGLATDTQYF.

On this clonotype itself: A much larger clone lies one base from this, so it may be a read error. The chain joins TRBV5-1 to TRBJ2-1; D might be TRBD2 (5 bases). Germline CDR1 is SGHRS and CDR2 is YFSETQ. The V and J ends lost 5 bases and 2 bases respectively, with 14 bases between them. This CDR3 is built from 15 residues. CDR3 amino acids: CASRRRGSTYNEQFF. CDR3 nucleotides: TGCGCCAGCAGAAGGAGAGGGTCTACCTACAATGAGCAGTTCTTC.

This clonotype was seen more than once but under ten times. At one end, the junction sequence differs from germline, possibly due to a read error. The genes are TRBV7-7 and TRBJ2-1, with 9 bases fitting TRBD1. The CDR3 contains 14 residues. Germline V gene data show CDR1 as SSHAT and CDR2 as FNYEAQ (reference sequence). The CDR3 region has the DNA TGTGCTAGCAGCTTAGGGACAGGGTCCGATGAGCAGTTCTTC. Translation gives CASSLGTGSDEQFF.

This chain connects TRBV7-3 to TRBJ1-6; D is perhaps TRBD1 (5 bases). Germline CDR1 is SGHTA and CDR2 is FQGTGA. Trimming cost V 2 bases and J 9 bases, with 11 bases left between them. This CDR3 is 14 amino acids long. The DNA of the CDR3 is TGTGCCAGCAGCTTACGACCCCAGGGTTCACCCCTCCACTTT. This gives the protein CASSLRPQGSPLHF.

The genes are TRBV20-1 and TRBJ1-1; D perhaps matches TRBD1 (6 bases). Germline-derived CDR1 and CDR2 are DFQATT and SNEGSKA (reference sequence). The CDR3 contains 14 residues. V shed 3 bases and J shed 3 bases, with 14 bases lying between them. The CDR3 loop reads CSASWGQADTEAFF. The CDR3 DNA follows: TGCAGTGCTAGTTGGGGGCAGGCTGACACTGAAGCTTTCTTT.

The chain links TRBV4-2 to TRBJ2-5; D not resolved. Germline lookup yields CDR1 LGHNA and CDR2 YNFKEQ. The V end was cut by 1 base, the J end by 5 bases, with 8 bases between. The length of the CDR3 is 13 residues. The CDR3: CASSQGPRETQYF. The CDR3 region has the DNA TGTGCCAGCAGCCAAGGCCCGAGGGAGACCCAGTACTTC.

This sequence joins TRBV6-6 and TRBJ1-6; 8 positions agree with TRBD1. In germline, CDR1 is MNHNY, CDR2 SVGAGI (reference sequence). The trim removed 6 bases at V and 10 bases at J, leaving 5 bases unmatched. This CDR3 region has 13 residues. CDR3: CASRTGDSSPLHF. The CDR3 DNA reads as TGTGCCAGCAGGACAGGGGATAGCTCACCCCTCCACTTT.